A single sample is the source of the 7 T cell receptor beta chains below, sequenced in a study of cytomegalovirus exposure and HLA in healthy donors. In the PCR, 60 Vbeta and 13 Jbeta primers were used. The table came from immunoSEQ multiplex PCR; TCRdb's copy has only in-frame clones and leaves some out. The sample consists of about 180,000 clones, roughly 77% of them appearing once. The sequenced material came from PBMCs. Source of these receptors: a woman in her 30s in good health and CMV-seropositive.

The CDR3 DNA sequence: TGTGCCAGCAGTCGGGACTCCCGCGCGACCCAGTACTTC. Protein product: CASSRDSRATQYF. The genes are TRBV6-4 and TRBJ2-5, with D tentatively TRBD2 (6 bases). V lost 5 bases to trimming and J lost 7 bases, with 14 bases between them. There are 13 residues in the CDR3. Germline V gene lookup returns CDR1 MRHNA and CDR2 SNTAGT.

The chain uses TRBV19 and TRBJ1-5; D is perhaps TRBD1 (6 bases). Trimming cost V 3 bases and J 4 bases, with 13 bases left between them. Germline V gives CDR1 LNHDA, CDR2 SQIVND (reference sequence). This CDR3 spans 15 amino acids. Here the CDR3 DNA reads TGTGCCAGTAGTATCTGGTTAGGGGGTAATCAGCCCCAGCATTTT. Translated: CASSIWLGGNQPQHF.

This clone showed up just a few times. The chain carries TRBV6-5 and TRBJ1-2, with TRBD1 matching over 8 bases. CDR1 and CDR2 (germline): MNHEY, SVGAGI. The CDR3 length is 14 residues. V shed 0 bases and J 8 bases; nucleotides not matched to a gene: 5. DNA for the CDR3: TGTGCCAGCAGTTACTCGACAGGGGAGTTCGGCTACACCTTC. Protein: CASSYSTGEFGYTF.

The rearrangement uses TRBV7-3 and TRBJ2-1; 10 nucleotides align to TRBD2. Germline V gives CDR1 SGHTA, CDR2 FQGTGA. The trim removed 6 bases at V and 7 bases at J, leaving 6 bases unmatched. The CDR3 has 14 residues. CDR3 residues: CASSLAGVRNEQFF. CDR3 in DNA: TGTGCCAGCAGTCTAGCGGGGGTGAGGAATGAGCAGTTCTTC.

This clone has more than one count but fewer than ten. The chain joins TRBV6-1 to TRBJ2-4; unclear D gene. From germline, CDR1 is MNHNS and CDR2 SASEGT. The CDR3 totals 11 residues. Deletions cut 8 bases from V and 11 bases from J, with 13 bases between. The CDR3 DNA sequence: TGTGCCAGCCGACTTAATACTGTTCAGTACTTC. This gives the protein CASRLNTVQYF.

This chain uses TRBV5-6 with TRBJ2-5; 10 positions match TRBD1. The J call may be faulty, since TRBJ2-7 better matches the DNA end. Germline V gene data show CDR1 as SGHDT and CDR2 as YYEEEE. The CDR3 extends over 17 amino acids. CDR3 in amino acids: CASSSPMDRGYSYEQYF. The CDR3 coding sequence is TGTGCCAGCAGCTCCCCTATGGACAGGGGGTATTCCTACGAGCAGTACTTC.

The chain combines TRBV28 with TRBJ1-2, with 8 bases fitting TRBD1. The CDR3 contains 14 residues. Trimming removed 6 bases from V and 4 bases from J; junction bases left unmatched: 7. CDR1 is MDHEN, CDR2 SYDVKM, per germline. CDR3 region: CASRSGTGFYGYTF. In DNA form, the CDR3 reads TGTGCCAGCAGGTCCGGGACAGGCTTCTATGGCTACACCTTC.